One and the same sample provided the 18 T cell receptor beta chains below, sequenced in a study of spatial heterogeneity in lung cancer (dated by TCRdb to between 2018 and 2020). The time point label on this specimen signifies: blood at routine non-recurrence follow-up after resection. Whole RNA extracted from tumor and nontumor lung tissue, or from cryopreserved PBMC samples, was used for TCR sequencing without cell sorting. To prepare the library, 5' RACE was applied. The instrument given in TCRdb is NextSeq 500. The public reads were quality trimmed at Q25 with fastp and then assembled into clones with MiXCR by TCRdb, keeping productive beta chains. Rows with a matching CDR3 protein are joined into one entry that keeps the most common DNA and genes. This sample lists some 54,000 distinct CDR3 sequences; more than 6.5% were detected once. Clones ranked in the top ten supply about a third of the sample.

The sequencing here drew on PBMCs, taken at follow-up. The receptor set was obtained from a female donor with early-stage non-small cell lung cancer.

This clonotype was seen many times. The chain joins TRBV7-9 to TRBJ2-3, with D perhaps TRBD1 or TRBD2 (5 bases each). V was shortened by 5 bases and J by 2 bases, with 11 bases between the two germline ends. Per the germline V gene, CDR1 is SEHNR and CDR2 is FQNEAQ (reference sequence). There are 14 residues in the CDR3. CDR3 DNA sequence: TGTGCCAGCAGCCCCTGGGGGTCCACAGATACGCAGTATTTT. It codes for CASSPWGSTDTQYF.

This clonotype was found many times. The chain has TRBV7-9 and TRBJ1-5; D remains unclear. Trimming pared 0 bases from V and 6 bases from J, leaving 3 bases between. Germline CDR1 and CDR2: SEHNR and FQNEAQ (reference sequence). The CDR3 is 12 amino acids. CDR3 coding DNA: TGTGCCAGCAGCTTAGCGGGTCAGCCCCAGCATTTT. Translating it yields CASSLAGQPQHF.

This clonotype occurred many times. The chain carries TRBV20-1 and TRBJ2-7; possible D gene TRBD2, 6 bases. This CDR3 comprises 13 residues. V was cut by 0 bases and J by 3 bases, with 9 bases left in between. Germline V gives CDR1 DFQATT, CDR2 SNEGSKA (reference sequence). The CDR3 is CSARDGGLYEQYF. CDR3 nucleotides: TGCAGTGCTAGAGATGGGGGACTCTACGAGCAGTACTTC.

This clonotype was detected a few times. The rearrangement uses TRBV3-1 and TRBJ1-1, with D unresolved. Germline V gene lookup returns CDR1 LGHDT and CDR2 YNNKEL (reference sequence). The V end was cut by 0 bases, the J end by 0 bases, with 5 bases between. This CDR3 comprises 14 residues. The CDR3 bases are TGTGCCAGCAGCCAAGAAGGCGTGAACACTGAAGCTTTCTTT. Translated: CASSQEGVNTEAFF.

This clonotype was recorded at least ten times. V gene TRBV12-3 or TRBV12-4 combines with J gene TRBJ2-5, with D perhaps TRBD1 (5 bases). This CDR3 is built from 12 residues. V was cut by 6 bases and J by 1 base, with 6 bases left in between. The CDR3 DNA reads as TGTGCCAGCAGAGGGGTCCAAGAGACCCAGTACTTC. Its translation: CASRGVQETQYF.

The chain has TRBV4-3 and TRBJ2-3; D not certain. Between the trimmed V and J ends, which lost 1 base and 3 bases, there was a span of 5 bases. Germline V gives CDR1 LGHNA, CDR2 YSLEER. CDR3 size: 13 residues. The CDR3 region is CASSQAVTDTQYF. In nucleotides, the CDR3 is TGCGCCAGCAGCCAAGCGGTAACAGATACGCAGTATTTT.

This clonotype showed up many times. The chain uses TRBV11-2 and TRBJ2-7, with 9 positions matching TRBD1. J lost 0 bases, V lost 2 bases, and 8 bases had no gene match. From germline, CDR1 is SGHAT and CDR2 FQNNGV. CDR3 length: 17 residues. The CDR3 protein is CASSLFRGDRASYEQYF. The CDR3 DNA reads TGTGCCAGCAGCTTATTTAGGGGGGACAGGGCCTCCTACGAGCAGTACTTC.

The chain has TRBV3-1 and TRBJ2-7; unclear D gene. CDR3 length equals 15 residues. Trimming left V 0 bases short and J 1 base short, with 10 bases between. Germline V lookup: CDR1 LGHDT, CDR2 YNNKEL (reference sequence). CDR3: CASSQDRVRSYEQYF. CDR3 sequence (DNA): TGTGCCAGCAGCCAAGATCGAGTAAGGTCCTACGAGCAGTACTTC.

This clonotype was seen a single time. This chain uses TRBV12-3 or TRBV12-4 with TRBJ1-1; D is perhaps TRBD1 (6 bases). V lost 5 bases and J lost 1, with 14 bases in between. The CDR3 loop spans 15 amino acids. The CDR3, as DNA: TGTGCCAGCAGTAGGACAGCACCTCCGAACACTGAAGCTTTCTTT. Protein: CASSRTAPPNTEAFF.

This clonotype was detected only a few times. CDR3: CASSQESGELFF. DNA of the CDR3: TGCGCCAGCAGCCAAGAATCCGGGGAGCTGTTTTTT. The V gene is TRBV4-3, the J gene TRBJ2-2, with D unclear. V lost 0 bases to trimming and J lost 6 bases, with 2 bases between them. Germline loops: CDR1 LGHNA, CDR2 YSLEER. This CDR3 is 12 amino acids long.

Notes on this clonotype: A read error may explain this, as a much larger clone is one base away. The chain couples TRBV19 to TRBJ1-5; D ambiguous. There are 16 residues in the CDR3. Germline lookup yields CDR1 LNHDA and CDR2 SQIVND (reference sequence). CDR3 loop: CVSRVPAPGVFRPQHF. CDR3 nucleotides: TGTGTCAGTAGGGTCCCCGCCCCCGGCGTCTTTAGGCCCCAGCATTTT.

This clonotype has ten or more counts. V usage is TRBV11-2 and J usage is TRBJ1-1; D not certain. The germline V gene encodes CDR1 SGHAT and CDR2 FQNNGV. V lost 5 bases and J 1 base, leaving 11 bases between the germline ends. There are 14 residues in the CDR3. The CDR3 DNA reads as TGTGCCAGCAGCCGCGTCGCGGGGAACACTGAAGCTTTCTTT. Residues: CASSRVAGNTEAFF.

This clonotype showed up many times. The chain has TRBV19 and TRBJ1-5; maybe TRBD1 (5 bases). Germline V lookup: CDR1 LNHDA, CDR2 SQIVND (reference sequence). The length of the CDR3 is 17 residues. The V gene lost 3 bases and the J gene lost 4 bases, with 19 bases spanning the gap. This CDR3 reads CASSIGAGRVANQPQHF. The CDR3 nucleotides are TGTGCCAGTAGTATCGGGGCGGGCAGGGTTGCAAATCAGCCCCAGCATTTT. The full variable domain, its missing parts supplied by reference TRBV19 and TRBJ1-5, is DGGITQSPKYLFRKEGQNVTLSCEQNLNHDAMYWYRQDPGQGLRLIYYSQIVNDFQKGDIAEGYSVSREKKESFPLTVTSAQKNPTAFYLCASSIGAGRVANQPQHFGDGTRLSIL.

There are a few counts of this clonotype. The chain is built from TRBV29-1 and TRBJ2-2, with D possibly TRBD1 on 5 matching bases. This CDR3 is 13 amino acids long. Trimming stripped 7 bases from V and 0 bases from J, with 9 bases between. CDR1 and CDR2 (germline): SQVTM, ANQGSEA. In nucleotides, the CDR3 is TGCAGCGCAACAGGTCCGAACACCGGGGAGCTGTTTTTT. Translating gives CSATGPNTGELFF.

The chain employs TRBV7-2 and TRBJ2-5; D assignment may be TRBD1 or TRBD2 (5 bases each). This CDR3 contains 14 residues. Per germline, CDR1 SGHTA and CDR2 FQGNSA. The ends were cut back, 7 bases at V and 4 bases at J, with 16 bases in the middle. CDR3 residues: CASKIQGGGETQYF. The CDR3 DNA reads TGTGCCAGCAAGATTCAGGGTGGAGGAGAGACCCAGTACTTC.

A note on this clonotype: It may be a read error: a sequence one base away is much more abundant. V usage is TRBV5-1 and J usage is TRBJ1-5; 8 nucleotides align to TRBD1. V gave up 4 bases and J gave up 7 bases; unmatched junction bases: 4. This CDR3 has 13 residues. The germline CDR1 and CDR2 sequences are SGHRS and YFSETQ. Here the CDR3 reads CASSIDRGQPQHF. Written as DNA, the CDR3 is TGCGCCAGCAGCATCGACAGGGGCCAGCCCCAGCATTTT.

This chain connects TRBV11-2 to TRBJ2-5, with TRBD2 matching over 7 bases. The CDR3 runs to 16 residues. Germline V gives CDR1 SGHAT, CDR2 FQNNGV. With 5 bases clipped from V and 5 bases from J, the junction kept 14 bases outside the gene matches. CDR3 in amino acids: CASSPRLTSTPETQYF. The DNA for the CDR3 is TGTGCCAGCAGCCCCCGCCTGACTAGCACCCCTGAGACCCAGTACTTC.

This clonotype was recorded at least ten times. J is TRBJ2-7 and V is TRBV28, with D hard to call. Per the germline V gene, CDR1 is MDHEN and CDR2 is SYDVKM. The CDR3 runs to 15 residues. With 2 bases removed from V and 2 bases from J, the gap between germline ends came to 13 bases. CDR3 in DNA: TGTGCCAGCAGTTTAGATGTGGGTTCAACCTACGAGCAGTACTTC. This codes for CASSLDVGSTYEQYF.